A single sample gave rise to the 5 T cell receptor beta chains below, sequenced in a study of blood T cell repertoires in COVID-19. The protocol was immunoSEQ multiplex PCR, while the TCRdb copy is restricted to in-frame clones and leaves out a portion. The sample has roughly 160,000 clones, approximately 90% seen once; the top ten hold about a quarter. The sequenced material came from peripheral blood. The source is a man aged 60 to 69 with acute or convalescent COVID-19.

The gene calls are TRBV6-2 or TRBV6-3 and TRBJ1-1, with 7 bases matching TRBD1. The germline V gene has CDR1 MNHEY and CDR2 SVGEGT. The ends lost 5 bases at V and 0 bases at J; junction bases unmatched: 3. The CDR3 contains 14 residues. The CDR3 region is CASSRDSLNTEAFF. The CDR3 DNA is TGTGCCAGCAGTCGGGACAGCCTGAACACTGAAGCTTTCTTT.

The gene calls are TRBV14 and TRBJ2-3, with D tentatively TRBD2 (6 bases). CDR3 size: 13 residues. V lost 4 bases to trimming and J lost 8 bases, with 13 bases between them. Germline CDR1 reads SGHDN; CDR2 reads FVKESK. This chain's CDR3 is CASSPPGSSTQYF. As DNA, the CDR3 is TGTGCCAGCAGCCCCCCCGGGAGCAGTACGCAGTATTTT.

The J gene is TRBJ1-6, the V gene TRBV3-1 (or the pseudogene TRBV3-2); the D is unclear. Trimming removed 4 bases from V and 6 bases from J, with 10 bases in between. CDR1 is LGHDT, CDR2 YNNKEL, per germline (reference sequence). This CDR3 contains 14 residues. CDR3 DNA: TGTGCCAGCAGCCTCGGGAGAGGTAATTCACCCCTCCACTTT. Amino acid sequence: CASSLGRGNSPLHF.

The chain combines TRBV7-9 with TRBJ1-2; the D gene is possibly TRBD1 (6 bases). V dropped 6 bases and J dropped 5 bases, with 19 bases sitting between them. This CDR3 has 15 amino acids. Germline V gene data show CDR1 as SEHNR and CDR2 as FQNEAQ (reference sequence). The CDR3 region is CASSHDIGGYYGYTF. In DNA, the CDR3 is TGTGCCAGCAGTCACGATATAGGGGGATATTATGGCTACACCTTC.

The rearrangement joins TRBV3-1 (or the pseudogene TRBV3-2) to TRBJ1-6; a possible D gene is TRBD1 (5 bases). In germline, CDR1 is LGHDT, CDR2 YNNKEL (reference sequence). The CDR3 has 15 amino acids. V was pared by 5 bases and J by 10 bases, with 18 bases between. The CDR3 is CASSSSPGGGSPLHF. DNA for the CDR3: TGTGCCAGCAGCTCCTCGCCCGGGGGGGGATCACCCCTCCACTTT.